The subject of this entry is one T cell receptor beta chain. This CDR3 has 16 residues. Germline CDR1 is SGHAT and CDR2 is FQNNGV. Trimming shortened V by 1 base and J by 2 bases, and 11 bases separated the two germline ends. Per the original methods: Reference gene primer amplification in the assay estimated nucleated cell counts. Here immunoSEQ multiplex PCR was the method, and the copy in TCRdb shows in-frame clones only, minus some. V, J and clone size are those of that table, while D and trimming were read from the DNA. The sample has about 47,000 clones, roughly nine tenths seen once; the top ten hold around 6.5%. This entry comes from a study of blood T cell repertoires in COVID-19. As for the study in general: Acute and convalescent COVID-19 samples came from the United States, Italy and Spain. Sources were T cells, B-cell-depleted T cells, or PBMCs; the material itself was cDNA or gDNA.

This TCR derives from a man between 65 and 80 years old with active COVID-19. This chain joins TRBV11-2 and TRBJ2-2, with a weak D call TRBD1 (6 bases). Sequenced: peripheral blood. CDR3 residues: CASSLVVGANTGELFF. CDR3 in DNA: TGTGCCAGCAGCTTAGTGGTGGGGGCCAACACCGGGGAGCTGTTTTTT.